This record concerns one T cell receptor beta chain sequence. As originally analysed: The authors estimated nucleated cell counts from reference gene primer amplification. The data were produced by immunoSEQ multiplex PCR, yet TCRdb's version contains in-frame clones alone and is incomplete. That table is the source of V, J and clone size, and D and trimming were worked out from the DNA. The table has fewer than 130,000 clones, less than 75% seen once. CDR3 length: 16 residues. The germline V gene has CDR1 SGHNT and CDR2 YYREEE (reference sequence). Trimming left V 4 bases short and J 3 bases short, with 18 bases between. The source of the sample is a study of blood T cell repertoires in COVID-19. In the study overall: The United States, Italy and Spain supplied acute and convalescent COVID-19 samples. The cDNA or gDNA used as material had been derived from T cells, B-cell-depleted T cells, or PBMCs.

This chain uses TRBV5-4 with TRBJ2-3; D might be TRBD2 (7 bases). This TCR came from a woman in her sixties with acute or convalescent COVID-19. Input material: peripheral blood. DNA for the CDR3: TGTGCCAGCAGCCCGAGGGGGGGCAGTAGGACAGATACGCAGTATTTT. Translation: CASSPRGGSRTDTQYF.